This TCR beta chain was sequenced in a study of shared clonotypes between healthy human individuals. Broader study findings: Relative to clonotypes present in all four donors, those not shared had lower generation probabilities.

Those who donated were healthy HIV-negative adults, with no recent acute infections or vaccinations reported. Points on this clone: What it binds is unknown.

V shed 5 bases and J 5 bases; nucleotides not matched to a gene: 4. Germline V gives CDR1 SGHTA, CDR2 FQGNSA. This CDR3 has 14 amino acids. The assay was immunoSEQ multiplex PCR, and TCRdb's table has in-frame clones only and misses some. The sample holds hundreds of thousands of clones, approximately 97% seen once. What was sequenced was naive CD4+ T cells sorted from blood. Sample subset: CD45RA+ positively selected. The clonotype originates from a woman in her twenties or thirties in good health. The chain recombines TRBV7-2 with TRBJ2-2; 8 bases are a match to TRBD1. CDR3 nucleotide sequence: TGTGCCAGCAGCCAGGACAGGGTAACCGGGGAGCTGTTTTTT. Amino acids: CASSQDRVTGELFF.